What follows are 3 T cell receptor beta chains derived from one specimen sequenced in a study of Ad26.COV2.S vaccination and SARS-CoV-2 variants. Produced via immunoSEQ multiplex PCR; TCRdb's table is partial and in-frame only. The table records some 340,000 clones, about 86% of them present only once. As for treatment: around 19 received Ad26.COV2.S at low or high dose, single or two shots; about 5 received placebo; per-sample allocation not given. After the first vaccine or placebo injection, samples were drawn on day 63. The specimen comprised peripheral blood, sampled in a trial of Ad26.COV2.S vaccine versus placebo. All receptors come from a person between 18 and 60 years old who received the Ad26.COV2.S COVID-19 vaccine or a placebo.

V gene TRBV30 combines with J gene TRBJ2-1; TRBD2 agrees at 7 bases. The CDR3 totals 15 residues. Per the germline V gene, CDR1 is GTSNPN and CDR2 is SVGIG (reference sequence). With V trimmed by 3 bases and J by 7 bases, 12 bases remained unmatched. The CDR3 reads CAWSPLPGTKNEQFF. The CDR3 region has the DNA TGTGCCTGGAGCCCCCTACCCGGGACTAAAAATGAGCAGTTCTTC.

This clone was seen a single time. The chain joins TRBV19 to TRBJ1-2; 9 positions agree with TRBD1. The CDR3 spans 15 residues. J was trimmed by 5 bases and V by 8 bases; bases with no gene match: 12. From germline, CDR1 is LNHDA and CDR2 SQIVND (reference sequence). The CDR3 spells CASDNRDRAIYGYTF. The CDR3 coding sequence is TGTGCCAGTGATAACCGGGACAGGGCAATTTATGGCTACACCTTC.

This chain connects TRBV28 to TRBJ1-1, with D perhaps TRBD1 (5 bases). CDR3 length: 15 residues. V was clipped by 3 bases and J by 0 bases, with 11 bases between them. CDR1 MDHEN and CDR2 SYDVKM come from the germline V gene. In DNA, the CDR3 is TGTGCCAGCAGTTTGAGTAGAGGGGTGAACACTGAAGCTTTCTTT. Encoded protein: CASSLSRGVNTEAFF. Supplemented by reference TRBV28 and TRBJ1-1, the full variable domain reads DVKVTQSSRYLVKRTGEKVFLECVQDMDHENMFWYRQDPGLGLRLIYFSYDVKMKEKGDIPEGYSVSREKKERFSLILESASTNQTSMYLCASSLSRGVNTEAFFGQGTRLTVV.